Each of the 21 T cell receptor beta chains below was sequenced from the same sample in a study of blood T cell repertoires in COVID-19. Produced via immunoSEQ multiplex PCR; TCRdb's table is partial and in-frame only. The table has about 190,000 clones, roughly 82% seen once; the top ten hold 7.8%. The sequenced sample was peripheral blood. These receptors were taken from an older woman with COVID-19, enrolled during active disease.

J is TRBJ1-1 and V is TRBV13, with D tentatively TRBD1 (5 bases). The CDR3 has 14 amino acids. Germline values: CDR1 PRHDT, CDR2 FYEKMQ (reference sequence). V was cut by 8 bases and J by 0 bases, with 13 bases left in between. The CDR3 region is CASAAGVMNTEAFF. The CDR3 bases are TGTGCCAGCGCAGCGGGGGTTATGAACACTGAAGCTTTCTTT.

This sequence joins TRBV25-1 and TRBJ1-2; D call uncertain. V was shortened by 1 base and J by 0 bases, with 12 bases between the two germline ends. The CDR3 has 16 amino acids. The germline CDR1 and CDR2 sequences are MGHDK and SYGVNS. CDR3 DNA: TGTGCCAGCAGTGAATCTCGTGGCAGTCCTAACTATGGCTACACCTTC. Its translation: CASSESRGSPNYGYTF.

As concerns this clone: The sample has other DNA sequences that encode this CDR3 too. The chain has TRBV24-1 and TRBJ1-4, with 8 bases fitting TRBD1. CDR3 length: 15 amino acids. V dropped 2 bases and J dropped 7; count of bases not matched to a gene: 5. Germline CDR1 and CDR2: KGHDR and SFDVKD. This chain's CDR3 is CATSDSGQGGEKLFF. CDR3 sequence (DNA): TGTGCCACCAGTGATTCAGGACAGGGCGGTGAAAAACTGTTTTTT.

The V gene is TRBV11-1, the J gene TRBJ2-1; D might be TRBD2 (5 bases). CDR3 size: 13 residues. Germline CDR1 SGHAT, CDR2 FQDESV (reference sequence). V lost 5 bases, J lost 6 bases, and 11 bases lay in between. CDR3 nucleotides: TGTGCCAGCAGCACTGGACTTGCCAATGAGCAGTTCTTC. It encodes CASSTGLANEQFF.

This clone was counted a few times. The CDR3 DNA reads as TGTGCCAGCAACCCATCTCTCGACAGGGACACTGAAGCTTTCTTT. It is translated as CASNPSLDRDTEAFF. This chain connects TRBV7-2 to TRBJ1-1; 7 nucleotides align to TRBD1. This CDR3 is built from 15 residues. Looked up from germline, CDR1 is SGHTA and CDR2 is FQGNSA. Trimming at V came to 7 bases and at J to 3 bases, leaving 11 bases not matched to a gene.

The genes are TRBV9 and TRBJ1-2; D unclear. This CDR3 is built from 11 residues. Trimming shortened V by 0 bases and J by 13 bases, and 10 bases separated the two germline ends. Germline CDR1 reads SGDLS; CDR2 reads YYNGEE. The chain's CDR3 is CASSVVEVLTF. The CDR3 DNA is TGTGCCAGCAGCGTAGTTGAGGTTCTCACCTTC.

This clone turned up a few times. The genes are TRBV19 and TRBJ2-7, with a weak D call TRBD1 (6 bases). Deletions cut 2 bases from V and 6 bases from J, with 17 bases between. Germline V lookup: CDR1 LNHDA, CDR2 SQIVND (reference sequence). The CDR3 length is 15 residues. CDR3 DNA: TGTGCCAGTAGTATACTACCGGGACAATCGGGCGAGCAGTACTTC. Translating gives CASSILPGQSGEQYF.

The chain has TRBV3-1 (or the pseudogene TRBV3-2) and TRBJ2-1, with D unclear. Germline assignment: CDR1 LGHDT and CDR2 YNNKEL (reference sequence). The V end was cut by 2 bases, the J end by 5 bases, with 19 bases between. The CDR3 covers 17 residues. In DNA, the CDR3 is TGTGCCAGCAGCCAACAAACGCTTAGCTTTCCTAACAATGAGCAGTTCTTC. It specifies CASSQQTLSFPNNEQFF.

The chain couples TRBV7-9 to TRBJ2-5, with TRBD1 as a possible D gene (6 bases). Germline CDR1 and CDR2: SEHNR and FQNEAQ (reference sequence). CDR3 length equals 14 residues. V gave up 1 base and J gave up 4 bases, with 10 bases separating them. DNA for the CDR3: TGTGCCAGCAGCTTAGATCAGGGGTCAGAGACCCAGTACTTC. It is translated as CASSLDQGSETQYF. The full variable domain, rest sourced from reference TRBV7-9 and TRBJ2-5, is DTGVSQNPRHKITKRGQNVTFRCDPISEHNRLYWYRQTLGQGPEFLTYFQNEAQLEKSRLLSDRFSAERPKGSFSTLEIQRTEQGDSAMYLCASSLDQGSETQYFGPGTRLLVL.

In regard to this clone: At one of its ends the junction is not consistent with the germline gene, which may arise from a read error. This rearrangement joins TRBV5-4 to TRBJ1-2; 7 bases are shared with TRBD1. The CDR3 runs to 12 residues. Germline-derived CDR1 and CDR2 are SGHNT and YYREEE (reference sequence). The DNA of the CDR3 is TGTGCCAGCAGCTTAACAGGGGCGCAACCGTGCTTC. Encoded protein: CASSLTGAQPCF.

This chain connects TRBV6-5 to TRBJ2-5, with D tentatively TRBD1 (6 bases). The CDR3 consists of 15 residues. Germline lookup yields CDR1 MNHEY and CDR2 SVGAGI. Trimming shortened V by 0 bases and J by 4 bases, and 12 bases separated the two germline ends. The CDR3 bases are TGTGCCAGCAGTTACTCACAGGGTGCGGCAGAGACCCAGTACTTC. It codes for CASSYSQGAAETQYF.

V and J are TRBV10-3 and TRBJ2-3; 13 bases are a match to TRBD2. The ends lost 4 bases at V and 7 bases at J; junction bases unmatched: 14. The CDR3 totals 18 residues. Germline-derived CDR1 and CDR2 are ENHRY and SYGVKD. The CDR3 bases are TGTGCCATCAGTGGGTCACGGACTAGCGGGGGCCTCACCTATACGCAGTATTTT. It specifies CAISGSRTSGGLTYTQYF.

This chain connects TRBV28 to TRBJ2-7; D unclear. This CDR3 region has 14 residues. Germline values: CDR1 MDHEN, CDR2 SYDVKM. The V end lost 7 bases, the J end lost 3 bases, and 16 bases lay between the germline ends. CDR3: CASKSVGGNYEQYF. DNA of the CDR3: TGTGCCAGCAAGAGCGTTGGTGGAAACTACGAGCAGTACTTC.

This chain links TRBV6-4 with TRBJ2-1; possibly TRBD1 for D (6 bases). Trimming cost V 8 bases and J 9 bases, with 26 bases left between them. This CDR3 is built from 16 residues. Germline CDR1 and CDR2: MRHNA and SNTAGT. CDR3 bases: TGTGCCAGCGCCGCCATCGGGACATCTTTGAGTAGTGAGCAGTTCTTC. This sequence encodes CASAAIGTSLSSEQFF.

The CDR3 nucleotides read TGTGCCAGCAGTCAACAGGGGGCGCGTTTGGAGACCCAGTACTTC. Translated: CASSQQGARLETQYF. This rearrangement joins TRBV6-2 or TRBV6-3 to TRBJ2-5; 9 bases align to TRBD1. The trim removed 5 bases at V and 5 bases at J, leaving 9 bases unmatched. The CDR3 length is 15 residues. From germline, CDR1 is MNHEY and CDR2 SVGEGT.

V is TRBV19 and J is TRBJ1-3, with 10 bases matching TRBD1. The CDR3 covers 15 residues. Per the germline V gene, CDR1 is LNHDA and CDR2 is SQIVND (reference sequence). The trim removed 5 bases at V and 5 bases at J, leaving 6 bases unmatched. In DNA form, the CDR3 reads TGTGCCAGTAGTCGACCGGGACAGGGGCGAAACACCATATATTTT. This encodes CASSRPGQGRNTIYF.

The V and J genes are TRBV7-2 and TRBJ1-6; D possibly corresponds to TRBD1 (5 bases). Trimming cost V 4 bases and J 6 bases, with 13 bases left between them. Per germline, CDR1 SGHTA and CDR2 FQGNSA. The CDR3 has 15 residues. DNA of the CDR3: TGTGCCAGCAGCTCCCTCGGGACTGCTAATTCACCCCTCCACTTT. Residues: CASSSLGTANSPLHF.

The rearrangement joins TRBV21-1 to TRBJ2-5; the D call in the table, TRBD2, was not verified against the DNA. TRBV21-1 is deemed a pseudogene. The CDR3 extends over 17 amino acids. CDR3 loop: CASSKARRGSGKETQYF. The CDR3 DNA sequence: TGTGCCAGCAGCAAAGCGCGGAGGGGTAGCGGGAAAGAGACCCAGTACTTC.

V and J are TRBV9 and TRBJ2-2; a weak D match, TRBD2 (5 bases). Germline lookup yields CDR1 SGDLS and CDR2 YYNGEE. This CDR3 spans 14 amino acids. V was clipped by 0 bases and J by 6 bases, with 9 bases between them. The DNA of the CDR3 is TGTGCCAGCAGCGTAGTGAGGGCGGCCGGGGAGCTGTTTTTT. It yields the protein CASSVVRAAGELFF.

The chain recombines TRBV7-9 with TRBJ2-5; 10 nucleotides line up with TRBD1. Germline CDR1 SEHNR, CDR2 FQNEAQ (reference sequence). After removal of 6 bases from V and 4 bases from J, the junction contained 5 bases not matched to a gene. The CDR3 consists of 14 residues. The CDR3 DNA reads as TGTGCCAGCAGATCGGACAGGGGGAGAGAGACCCAGTACTTC. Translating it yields CASRSDRGRETQYF.

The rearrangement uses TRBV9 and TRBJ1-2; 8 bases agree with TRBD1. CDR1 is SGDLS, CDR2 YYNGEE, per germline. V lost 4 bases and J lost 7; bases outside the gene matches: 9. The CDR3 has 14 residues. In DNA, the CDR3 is TGTGCCAGCAGCCGGGACAGGAACTTGGGTGGCTACACCTTC. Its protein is CASSRDRNLGGYTF. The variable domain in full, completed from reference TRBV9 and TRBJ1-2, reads DSGVTQTPKHLITATGQRVTLRCSPRSGDLSVYWYQQSLDQGLQFLIQYYNGEERAKGNILERFSAQQFPDLHSELNLSSLELGDSALYFCASSRDRNLGGYTFGSGTRLTVV.